Listed below are T cell receptor beta chains from one sample, sequenced in a study of vaccination effects on CD4 cells after COVID-19. The antigens these receptors bind are not known. Method: immunoSEQ multiplex PCR; TCRdb's copy keeps in-frame clones and lacks some. The sample contains about 64,000 clones, approximately 72% of which appear only once. The specimen was CD4+ T cells from PBMCs cultured without peptide, collected before COVID-19 vaccination. These receptors came from a human donor who had a prior SARS-CoV-2 infection. The CDR3 runs from the conserved cysteine through the conserved F or W. Each record gives: V gene, J gene, clone size, D gene, CDR3 protein, CDR3 DNA. A D gene is named only where the DNA matches it firmly. Clone size, where shown, is once, few, many, or a class for clones that have expanded.

>TRBV7-6|TRBJ1-2|.|.
CASSPALGSGYTF
TGTGCCAGCAGCCCGGCCCTCGGATCTGGCTACACCTTC
>TRBV24-1|TRBJ2-3|.|TRBD2
CATRGGIPPDTQYF
TGTGCCACCAGGGGAGGGATCCCACCAGATACGCAGTATTTT
>TRBV3-1/TRBV3-2|TRBJ2-7|.|.
CASSQAAGTYEQYF
TGTGCCAGCAGCCAAGCCGCGGGGACCTACGAGCAGTACTTC
>TRBV7-9|TRBJ2-1|once|.
CASGASSLRGEQFF
TGTGCCAGCGGCGCGAGTTCTTTACGGGGTGAGCAGTTCTTC
>TRBV4-1|TRBJ2-3|.|.
CASSQDYPAQGTQYF
TGCGCCAGCAGCCAAGATTACCCCGCACAAGGTACGCAGTATTTT
>TRBV24-1|TRBJ2-1|.|.
CATSPPLGGVSNEQFF
TGTGCCACCAGTCCCCCCTTGGGGGGAGTAAGTAATGAGCAGTTCTTC
>TRBV6-5|TRBJ1-1|.|.
CASSLEGNTEAFF
TGTGCCAGCAGTTTAGAAGGGAACACTGAAGCTTTCTTT
>TRBV29-1|TRBJ1-2|.|TRBD1
CSVEDPRQGVHYGYTF
TGCAGCGTTGAAGATCCCCGACAGGGGGTACACTATGGCTACACCTTC
>TRBV2|TRBJ2-7|.|.
CASWGRRGQYF
TGTGCCAGCTGGGGGAGGAGAGGGCAGTACTTC
>TRBV5-5|TRBJ2-1|.|TRBD2
CASRDTSGGYSYNEQFF
TGTGCCAGCAGGGACACTAGCGGGGGTTACTCCTACAATGAGCAGTTCTTC
>TRBV5-1|TRBJ2-3|.|.
CASSLDPQAGDTQYF
TGCGCCAGCAGCTTGGACCCCCAAGCAGGAGATACGCAGTATTTT
>TRBV4-3|TRBJ2-3|.|.
CASSLRTYTTDTQYF
TGCGCCAGCAGCCTCAGGACTTATACCACAGATACGCAGTATTTT
>TRBV5-1|TRBJ1-2|few|.
CASSWTQGSGYTF
TGCGCCAGCAGCTGGACCCAGGGTTCCGGCTACACCTTC
>TRBV19|TRBJ2-1|.|.
CASSIRGGEEDNEQFF
TGTGCCAGTAGTATAAGAGGCGGTGAAGAGGACAATGAGCAGTTCTTC
>TRBV10-3|TRBJ2-3|.|.
CAAQRDYKLFTDTQYF
TGTGCCGCACAACGAGACTACAAGTTATTCACAGATACGCAGTATTTT
>TRBV11-2|TRBJ2-5|once|TRBD2
CASSPRTSGGARETQYF
TGTGCCAGCAGCCCCCGGACTAGCGGGGGGGCCAGAGAGACCCAGTACTTC
>TRBV19|TRBJ1-3|.|TRBD1
CASSAGGTGGNTIYF
TGTGCCAGTAGCGCCGGGGGGACAGGTGGAAACACCATATATTTT
>TRBV12-3/TRBV12-4|TRBJ1-2|.|.
CASSFSNYGYTF
TGTGCCAGCAGTTTCAGTAACTATGGCTACACCTTC
>TRBV18|TRBJ1-2|few|.
CASSPGGGQNYGYTF
TGTGCCAGCTCACCTGGAGGGGGGCAGAACTATGGCTACACCTTC
>TRBV9|TRBJ1-3|few|.
CASKSGNGNTIYF
TGTGCCAGCAAGTCAGGGAACGGAAACACCATATATTTT
>TRBV4-3|TRBJ2-3|.|.
CASSQGYAGHTDTQYF
TGCGCCAGCAGCCAAGGTTACGCGGGTCACACAGATACGCAGTATTTT
>TRBV5-4|TRBJ2-7|.|.
CASRPMGRGTAYEQYF
TGTGCCAGCAGACCAATGGGCCGTGGGACGGCCTACGAGCAGTACTTC
>TRBV5-6|TRBJ1-4|few|.
CASSWREASPEKLFF
TGTGCCAGCAGCTGGAGAGAGGCGTCTCCTGAAAAACTGTTTTTT
>TRBV7-2|TRBJ2-3|.|.
CASSLNSLHTDTQYF
TGTGCCAGCAGCTTAAATTCCCTACACACAGATACGCAGTATTTT
>TRBV6-2/TRBV6-3|TRBJ1-1|.|.
CASSYSGIGDTEAFF
TGTGCCAGCAGTTACTCCGGGATCGGAGACACTGAAGCTTTCTTT
>TRBV2|TRBJ2-7|.|TRBD1
CASRRDRPSYEQYF
TGTGCCAGCAGGAGGGACAGACCGTCCTACGAGCAGTACTTC
>TRBV6-2/TRBV6-3|TRBJ2-1|few|TRBD2
CASSSITSGSAPYNEQFF
TGTGCCAGCAGTTCAATTACTAGCGGGAGTGCCCCTTACAATGAGCAGTTCTTC
>TRBV19|TRBJ2-7|.|.
CASSMRQASYEQYF
TGTGCCAGTAGTATGCGACAGGCCTCCTACGAGCAGTACTTC
>TRBV14|TRBJ1-6|.|.
CASSPLGGHSPLHF
TGTGCCAGCAGCCCGCTCGGGGGGCATTCACCCCTCCACTTT
>TRBV5-1|TRBJ2-2|.|TRBD1
CASSIRQGYTGELFF
TGCGCCAGCAGCATAAGACAGGGTTACACCGGGGAGCTGTTTTTT
>TRBV5-4|TRBJ2-2|few|TRBD2
CASSPAAPGGTTGELFF
TGTGCCAGCAGCCCAGCGGCGCCGGGGGGAACGACCGGGGAGCTGTTTTTT
>TRBV18|TRBJ1-1|.|.
CATSGQKNTEAFF
TGTGCCACTTCGGGACAAAAGAACACTGAAGCTTTCTTT
>TRBV27|TRBJ2-7|.|.
CASSLRGGWGYYEQYF
TGTGCCAGCAGCTTGAGGGGGGGATGGGGATACTACGAGCAGTACTTC
>TRBV4-2|TRBJ2-3|.|.
CASSQEPSGSTTDTQYF
TGTGCCAGCAGCCAAGAACCCTCAGGGAGTACAACAGATACGCAGTATTTT